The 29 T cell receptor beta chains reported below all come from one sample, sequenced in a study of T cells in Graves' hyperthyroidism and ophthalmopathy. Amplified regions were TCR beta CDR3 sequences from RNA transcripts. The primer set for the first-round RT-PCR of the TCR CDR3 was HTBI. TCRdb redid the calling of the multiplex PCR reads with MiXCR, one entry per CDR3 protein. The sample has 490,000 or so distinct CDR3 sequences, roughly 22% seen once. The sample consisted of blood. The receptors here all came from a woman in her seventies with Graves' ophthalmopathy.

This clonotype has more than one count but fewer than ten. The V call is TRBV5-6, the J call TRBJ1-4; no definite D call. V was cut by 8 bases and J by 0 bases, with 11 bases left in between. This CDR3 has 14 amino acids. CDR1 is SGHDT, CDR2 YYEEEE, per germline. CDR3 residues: CASRARSTNEKLFF. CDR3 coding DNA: TGTGCCAGTCGTGCCCGATCAACTAATGAAAAACTGTTTTTT.

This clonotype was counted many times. The CDR3 reads CASSPTDGSYEQYF. For the CDR3, the DNA is TGTGCCAGCAGTCCCACGGACGGCTCCTACGAGCAGTACTTC. The chain employs TRBV11-2 and TRBJ2-7, with D uncertain. The CDR3 extends over 14 amino acids. CDR1 is SGHAT, CDR2 FQNNGV, per germline. Trimming shortened V by 6 bases and J by 0 bases, and 12 bases separated the two germline ends.

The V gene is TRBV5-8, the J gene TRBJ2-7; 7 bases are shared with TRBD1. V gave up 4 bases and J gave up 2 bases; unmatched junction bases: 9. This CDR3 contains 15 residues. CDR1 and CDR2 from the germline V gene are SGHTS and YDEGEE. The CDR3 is CASSPQGWGTYEQYF. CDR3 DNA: TGTGCCAGCAGCCCACAGGGGTGGGGGACCTACGAGCAGTACTTC.

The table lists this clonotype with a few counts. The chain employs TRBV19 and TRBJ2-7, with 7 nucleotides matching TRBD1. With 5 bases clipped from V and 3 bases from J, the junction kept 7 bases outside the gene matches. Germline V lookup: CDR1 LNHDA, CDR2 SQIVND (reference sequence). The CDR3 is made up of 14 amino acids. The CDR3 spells CASSLRTGSYEQYF. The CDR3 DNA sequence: TGTGCCAGTAGTCTGCGGACAGGAAGCTACGAGCAGTACTTC.

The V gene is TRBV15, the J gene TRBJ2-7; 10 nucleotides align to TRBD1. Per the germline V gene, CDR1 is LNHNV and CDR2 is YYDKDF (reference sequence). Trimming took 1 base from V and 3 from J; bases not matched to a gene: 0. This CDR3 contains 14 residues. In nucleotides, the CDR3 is TGTGCCACCAGCAGAGGGACAGGGGGCTACGAGCAGTACTTC. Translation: CATSRGTGGYEQYF. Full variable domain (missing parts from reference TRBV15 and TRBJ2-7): DAMVIQNPRYQVTQFGKPVTLSCSQTLNHNVMYWYQQKSSQAPKLLFHYYDKDFNNEADTPDNFQSRRPNTSFCFLDIRSPGLGDTAMYLCATSRGTGGYEQYFGPGTRLTVT.

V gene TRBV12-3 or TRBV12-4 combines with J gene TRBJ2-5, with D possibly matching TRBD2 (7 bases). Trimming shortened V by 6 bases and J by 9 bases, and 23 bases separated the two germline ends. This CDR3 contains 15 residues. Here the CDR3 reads CASSLRGSGWGPQYF. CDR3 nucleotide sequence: TGTGCCAGCAGCCTCAGGGGTAGCGGGTGGGGGCCCCAGTACTTC.

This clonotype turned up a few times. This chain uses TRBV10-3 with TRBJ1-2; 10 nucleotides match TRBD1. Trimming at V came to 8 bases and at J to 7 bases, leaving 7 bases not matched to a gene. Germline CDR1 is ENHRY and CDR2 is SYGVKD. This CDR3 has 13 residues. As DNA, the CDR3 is TGTGCCATCGGAGGACAGGGGGATCTTGGCTACACCTTC. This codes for CAIGGQGDLGYTF.

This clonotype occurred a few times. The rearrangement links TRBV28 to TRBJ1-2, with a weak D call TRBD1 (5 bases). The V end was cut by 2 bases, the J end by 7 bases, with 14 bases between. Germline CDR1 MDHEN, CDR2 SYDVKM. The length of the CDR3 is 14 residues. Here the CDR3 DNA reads TGTGCCAGCAGTTTACGAGACAGACCCATTGGCTACACCTTC. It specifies CASSLRDRPIGYTF.

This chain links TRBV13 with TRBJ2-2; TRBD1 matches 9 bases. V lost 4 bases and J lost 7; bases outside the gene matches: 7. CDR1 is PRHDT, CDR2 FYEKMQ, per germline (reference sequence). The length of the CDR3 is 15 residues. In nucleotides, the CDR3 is TGTGCCAGCAGCTCGGGACAGGGTCTGGTCGGGGAGCTGTTTTTT. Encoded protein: CASSSGQGLVGELFF.

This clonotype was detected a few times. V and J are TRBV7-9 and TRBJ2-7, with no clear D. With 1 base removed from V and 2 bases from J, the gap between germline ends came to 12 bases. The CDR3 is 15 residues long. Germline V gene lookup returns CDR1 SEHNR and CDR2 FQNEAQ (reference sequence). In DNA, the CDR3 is TGTGCCAGCAGCTTAGGGGTGGTAATGACCTACGAGCAGTACTTC. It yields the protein CASSLGVVMTYEQYF.

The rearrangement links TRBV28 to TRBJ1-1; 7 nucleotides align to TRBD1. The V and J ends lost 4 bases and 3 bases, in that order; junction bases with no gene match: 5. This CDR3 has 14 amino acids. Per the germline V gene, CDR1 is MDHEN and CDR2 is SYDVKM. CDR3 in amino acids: CASSSPGTDTEAFF. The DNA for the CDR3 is TGTGCCAGCAGTTCCCCCGGGACAGACACTGAAGCTTTCTTT.

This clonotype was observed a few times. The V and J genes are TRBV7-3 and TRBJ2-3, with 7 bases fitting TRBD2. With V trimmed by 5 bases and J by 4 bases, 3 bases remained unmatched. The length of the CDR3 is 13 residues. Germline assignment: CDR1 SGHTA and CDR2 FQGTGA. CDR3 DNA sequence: TGTGCCAGCAGCCAAGGACTAGCAGATACGCAGTATTTT. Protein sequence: CASSQGLADTQYF.

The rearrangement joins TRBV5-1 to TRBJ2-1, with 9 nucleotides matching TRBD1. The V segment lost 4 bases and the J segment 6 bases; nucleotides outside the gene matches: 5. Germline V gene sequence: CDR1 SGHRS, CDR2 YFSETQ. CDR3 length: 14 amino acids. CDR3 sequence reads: CASSPWTGVNEQFF. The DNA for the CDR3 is TGCGCCAGCAGCCCATGGACAGGGGTCAATGAGCAGTTCTTC. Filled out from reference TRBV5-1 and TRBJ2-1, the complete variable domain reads KAGVTQTPRYLIKTRGQQVTLSCSPISGHRSVSWYQQTPGQGLQFLFEYFSETQRNKGNFPGRFSGRQFSNSRSEMNVSTLELGDSALYLCASSPWTGVNEQFFGPGTRLTVL.

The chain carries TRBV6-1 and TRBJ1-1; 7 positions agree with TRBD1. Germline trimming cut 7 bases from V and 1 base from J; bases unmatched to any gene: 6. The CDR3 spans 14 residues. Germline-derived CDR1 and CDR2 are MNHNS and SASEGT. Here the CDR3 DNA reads TGTGCCAGCACCCCGGACAGGCGGAACACTGAAGCTTTCTTT. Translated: CASTPDRRNTEAFF.

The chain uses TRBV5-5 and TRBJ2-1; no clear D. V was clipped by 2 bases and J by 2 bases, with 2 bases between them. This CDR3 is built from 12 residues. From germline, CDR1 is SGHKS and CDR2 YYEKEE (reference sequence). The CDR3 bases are TGTGCCAGCAGCTTCCCCTACAATGAGCAGTTCTTC. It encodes CASSFPYNEQFF.

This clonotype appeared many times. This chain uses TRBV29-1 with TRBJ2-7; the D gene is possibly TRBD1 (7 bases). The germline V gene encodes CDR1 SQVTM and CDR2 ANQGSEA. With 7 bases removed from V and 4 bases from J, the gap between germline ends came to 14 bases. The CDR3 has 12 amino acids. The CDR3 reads CSATEGAYEQYF. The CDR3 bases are TGCAGCGCCACGGAGGGGGCGTACGAGCAGTACTTC.

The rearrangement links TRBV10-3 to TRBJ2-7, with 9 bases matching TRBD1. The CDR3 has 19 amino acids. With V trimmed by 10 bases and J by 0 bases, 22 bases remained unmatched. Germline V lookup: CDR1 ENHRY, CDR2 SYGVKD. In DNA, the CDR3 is TGTGCCACTTCAATGAGACGCGGACAGGGGTTTGACAGCTCCTACGAGCAGTACTTC. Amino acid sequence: CATSMRRGQGFDSSYEQYF.

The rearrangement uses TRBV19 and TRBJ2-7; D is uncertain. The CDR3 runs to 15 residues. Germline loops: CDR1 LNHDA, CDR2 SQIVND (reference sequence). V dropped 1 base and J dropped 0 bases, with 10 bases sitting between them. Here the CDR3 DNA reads TGTGCCAGTAGTATAGCGGCATCCAGCTCCTACGAGCAGTACTTC. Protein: CASSIAASSSYEQYF.

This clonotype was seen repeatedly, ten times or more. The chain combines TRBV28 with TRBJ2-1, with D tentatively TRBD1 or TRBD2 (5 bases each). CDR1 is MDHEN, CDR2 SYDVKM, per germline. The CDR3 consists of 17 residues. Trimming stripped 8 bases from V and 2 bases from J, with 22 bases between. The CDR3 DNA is TGTGCCAGCGAGGGACCACAAACTATGGAACCCTACAATGAGCAGTTCTTC. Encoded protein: CASEGPQTMEPYNEQFF.

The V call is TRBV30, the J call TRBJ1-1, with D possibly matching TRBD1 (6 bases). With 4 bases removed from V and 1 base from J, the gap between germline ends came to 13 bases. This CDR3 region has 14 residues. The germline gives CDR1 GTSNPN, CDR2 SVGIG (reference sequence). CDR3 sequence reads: CAWNPGQRNTEAFF. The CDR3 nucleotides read TGTGCCTGGAATCCGGGACAACGGAACACTGAAGCTTTCTTT.

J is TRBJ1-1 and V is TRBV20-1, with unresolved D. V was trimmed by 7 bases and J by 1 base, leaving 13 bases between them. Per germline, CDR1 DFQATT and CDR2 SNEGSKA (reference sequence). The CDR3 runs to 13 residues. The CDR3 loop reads CSVPTSGNTEAFF. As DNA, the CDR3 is TGCAGTGTCCCCACCAGCGGGAACACTGAAGCTTTCTTT.

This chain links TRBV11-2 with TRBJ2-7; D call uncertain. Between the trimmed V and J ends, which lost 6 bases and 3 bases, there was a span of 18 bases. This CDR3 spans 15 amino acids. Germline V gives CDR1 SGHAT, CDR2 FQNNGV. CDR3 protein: CASRPGGYPDYEQYF. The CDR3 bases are TGTGCCAGCAGGCCAGGTGGCTACCCCGACTACGAGCAGTACTTC.

This CDR3 reads CASSYQTGHGNTIYF. The CDR3 coding sequence is TGTGCCAGCAGTTACCAAACAGGGCATGGAAACACCATATATTTT. V usage is TRBV6-5 and J usage is TRBJ1-3; D possibly corresponds to TRBD1 (6 bases). This CDR3 has 15 amino acids. In germline, CDR1 is MNHEY, CDR2 SVGAGI. The germline V and J ends were trimmed by 2 bases and 3 bases, with 11 bases remaining between them.

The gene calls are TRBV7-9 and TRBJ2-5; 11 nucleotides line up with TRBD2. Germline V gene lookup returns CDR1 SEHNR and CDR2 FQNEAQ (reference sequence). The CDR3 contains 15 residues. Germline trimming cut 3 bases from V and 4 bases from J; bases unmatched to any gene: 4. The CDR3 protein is CASSFSGRARETQYF. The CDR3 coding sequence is TGTGCCAGCAGCTTTAGCGGGAGGGCCCGAGAGACCCAGTACTTC.

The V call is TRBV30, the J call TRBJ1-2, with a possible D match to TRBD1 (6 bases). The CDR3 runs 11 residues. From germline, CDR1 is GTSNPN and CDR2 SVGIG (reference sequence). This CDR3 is CALKGQGGYTF. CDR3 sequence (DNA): TGTGCTTTAAAAGGCCAGGGGGGCTACACCTTC.

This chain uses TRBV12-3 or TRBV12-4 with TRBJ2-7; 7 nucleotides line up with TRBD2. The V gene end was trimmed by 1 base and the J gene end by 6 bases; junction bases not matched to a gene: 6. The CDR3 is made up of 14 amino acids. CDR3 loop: CASSLGRWGGEQYF. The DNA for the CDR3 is TGTGCCAGCAGTTTAGGTCGGTGGGGGGGCGAGCAGTACTTC.

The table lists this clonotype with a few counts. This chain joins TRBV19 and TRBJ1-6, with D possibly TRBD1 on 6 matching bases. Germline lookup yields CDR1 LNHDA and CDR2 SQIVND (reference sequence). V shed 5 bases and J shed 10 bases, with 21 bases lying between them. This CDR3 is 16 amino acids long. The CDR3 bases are TGTGCCAGTAGTGATTCGGAGGCGACAGGTGGATCACCCCTCCACTTT. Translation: CASSDSEATGGSPLHF.

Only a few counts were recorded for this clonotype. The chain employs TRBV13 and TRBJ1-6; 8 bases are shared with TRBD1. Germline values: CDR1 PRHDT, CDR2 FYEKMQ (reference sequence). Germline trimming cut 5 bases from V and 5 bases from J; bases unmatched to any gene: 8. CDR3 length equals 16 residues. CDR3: CASSQNQGANNSPLHF. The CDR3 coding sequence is TGTGCCAGCAGCCAAAATCAGGGGGCGAATAATTCACCCCTCCACTTT.

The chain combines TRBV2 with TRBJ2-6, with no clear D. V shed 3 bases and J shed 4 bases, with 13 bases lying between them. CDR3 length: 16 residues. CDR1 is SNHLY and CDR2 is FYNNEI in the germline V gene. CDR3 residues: CASSDLYGPGANVLTF. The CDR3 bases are TGTGCCAGCAGTGACCTGTACGGGCCGGGGGCCAACGTCCTGACTTTC.